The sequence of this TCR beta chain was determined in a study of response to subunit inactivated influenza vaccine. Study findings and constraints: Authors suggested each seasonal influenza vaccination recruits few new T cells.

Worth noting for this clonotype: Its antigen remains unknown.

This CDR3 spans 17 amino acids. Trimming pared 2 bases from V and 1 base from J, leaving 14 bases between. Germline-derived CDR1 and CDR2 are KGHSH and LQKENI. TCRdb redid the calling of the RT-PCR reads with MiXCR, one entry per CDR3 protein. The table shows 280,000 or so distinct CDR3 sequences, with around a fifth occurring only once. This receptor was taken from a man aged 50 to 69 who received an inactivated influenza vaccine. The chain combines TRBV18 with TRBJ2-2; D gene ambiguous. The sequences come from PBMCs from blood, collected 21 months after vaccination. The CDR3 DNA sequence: TGTGCCAGCTCACCAGCGACCCTACAAAGGAACACCGGGGAGCTGTTTTTT. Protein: CASSPATLQRNTGELFF.